The source of this T cell receptor (beta chain) is a study of T cells after yellow fever vaccination. This clonotype showed up many times. CDR1 and CDR2 from the germline V gene are DFQATT and SNEGSKA (reference sequence). The junction had 8 bases not matched to a gene; V was cut back by 0 bases and J by 1 base. The CDR3 covers 16 residues. TCRdb reanalysed the 5' RACE reads using MiXCR and keeps one entry per CDR3 protein. The sample holds 250,000 to 350,000 distinct CDR3 sequences, approximately 4.5% seen once. The origin of this receptor is a man between 18 and 35 years old who received the YFV17D yellow fever vaccine. Source: PBMCs, taken 15 days after the yellow fever booster vaccination. The genes are TRBV20-1 and TRBJ2-7, with 8 nucleotides matching TRBD2. CDR3 coding DNA: TGCAGTGCTAGAGATCCCGGGGGGGTCACGTCCTACGAGCAGTACGTC. Its translation: CSARDPGGVTSYEQYV.